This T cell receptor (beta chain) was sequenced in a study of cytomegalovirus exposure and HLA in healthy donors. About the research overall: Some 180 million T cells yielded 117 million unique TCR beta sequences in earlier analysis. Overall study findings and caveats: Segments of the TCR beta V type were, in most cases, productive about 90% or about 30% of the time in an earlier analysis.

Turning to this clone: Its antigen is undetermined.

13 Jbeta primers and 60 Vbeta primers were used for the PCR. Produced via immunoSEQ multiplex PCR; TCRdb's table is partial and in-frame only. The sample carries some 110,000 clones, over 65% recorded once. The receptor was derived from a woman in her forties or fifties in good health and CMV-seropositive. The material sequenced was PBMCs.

The CDR3 coding sequence is TGTGCCAGTAGTATAGTTCAGGGTCCGGCGTACTTC. Its translation is CASSIVQGPAYF. The rearrangement uses TRBV19 and TRBJ2-4, with D tentatively TRBD1 (5 bases). Germline V lookup: CDR1 LNHDA, CDR2 SQIVND (reference sequence). The CDR3 loop spans 12 amino acids. Trimming stripped 1 base from V and 15 bases from J, with 13 bases between.